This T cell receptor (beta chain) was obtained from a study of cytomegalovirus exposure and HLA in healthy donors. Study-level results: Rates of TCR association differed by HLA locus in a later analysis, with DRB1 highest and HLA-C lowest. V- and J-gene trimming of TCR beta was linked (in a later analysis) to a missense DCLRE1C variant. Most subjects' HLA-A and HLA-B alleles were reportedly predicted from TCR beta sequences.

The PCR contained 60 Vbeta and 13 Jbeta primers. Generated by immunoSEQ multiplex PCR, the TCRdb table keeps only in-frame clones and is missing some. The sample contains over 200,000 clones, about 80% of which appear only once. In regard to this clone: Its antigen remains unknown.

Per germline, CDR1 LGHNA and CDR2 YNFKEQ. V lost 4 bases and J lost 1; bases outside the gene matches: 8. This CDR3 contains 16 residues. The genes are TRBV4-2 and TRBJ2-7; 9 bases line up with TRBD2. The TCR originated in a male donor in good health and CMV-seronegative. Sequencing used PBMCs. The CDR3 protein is CASSRTRTSVSYEQYF. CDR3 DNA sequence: TGTGCCAGCAGCCGCACTCGGACTAGCGTTTCCTACGAGCAGTACTTC.